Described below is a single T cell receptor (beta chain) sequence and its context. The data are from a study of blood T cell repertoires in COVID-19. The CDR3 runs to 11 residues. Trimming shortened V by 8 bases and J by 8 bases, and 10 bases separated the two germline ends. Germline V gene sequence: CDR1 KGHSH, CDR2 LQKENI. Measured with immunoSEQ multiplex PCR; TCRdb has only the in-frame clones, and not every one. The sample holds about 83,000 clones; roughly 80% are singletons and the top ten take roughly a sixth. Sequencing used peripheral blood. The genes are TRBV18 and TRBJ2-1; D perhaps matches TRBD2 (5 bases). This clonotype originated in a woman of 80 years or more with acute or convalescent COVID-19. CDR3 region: CASLAGDEQFF. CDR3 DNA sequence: TGTGCCAGCCTCGCGGGTGATGAGCAGTTCTTC.